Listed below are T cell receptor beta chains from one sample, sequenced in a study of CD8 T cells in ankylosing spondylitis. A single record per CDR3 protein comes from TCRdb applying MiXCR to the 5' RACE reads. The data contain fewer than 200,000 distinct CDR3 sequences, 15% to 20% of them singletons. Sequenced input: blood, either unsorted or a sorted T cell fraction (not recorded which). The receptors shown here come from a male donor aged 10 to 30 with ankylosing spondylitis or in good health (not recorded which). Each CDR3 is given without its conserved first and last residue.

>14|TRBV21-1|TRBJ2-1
ASSKYRLAGVNEQF
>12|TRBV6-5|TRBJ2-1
ASTGGGSYNEQF
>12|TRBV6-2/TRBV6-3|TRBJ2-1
ASRGYREDNEQF
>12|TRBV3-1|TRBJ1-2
ASSHYETTGGYT
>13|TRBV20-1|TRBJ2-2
SARGQGSNTGELF
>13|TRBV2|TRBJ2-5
ASRSGFSGEETQY
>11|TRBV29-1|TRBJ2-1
SVVASGYNEQF
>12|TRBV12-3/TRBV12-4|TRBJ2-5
ASSLTSGRETQY
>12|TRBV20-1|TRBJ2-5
SASTTGLQETQY
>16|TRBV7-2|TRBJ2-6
ASSPWGRGYSGANVLT
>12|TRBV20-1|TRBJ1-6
SASQGTGNSPLH
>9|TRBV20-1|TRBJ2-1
SARKGNEQF
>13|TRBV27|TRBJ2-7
ASSSDWTGSYEQY
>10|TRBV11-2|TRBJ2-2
ASSSSVGELF
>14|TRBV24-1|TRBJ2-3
ATSEIGGGAGDTQY
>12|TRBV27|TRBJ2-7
ASSRLSRSYEQY
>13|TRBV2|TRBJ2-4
ASSEGRGTKNIQY
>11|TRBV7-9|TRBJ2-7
ASSRQGSYEQY
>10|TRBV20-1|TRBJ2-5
SASDYQETQY
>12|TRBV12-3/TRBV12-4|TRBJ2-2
ASRALAATGELF
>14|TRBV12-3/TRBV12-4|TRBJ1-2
ASSLALDKLLGGYT
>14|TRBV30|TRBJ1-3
AWDRGITNSGNTIY
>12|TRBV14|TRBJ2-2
ASSPTGGPGELF
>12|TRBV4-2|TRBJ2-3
ASSQDEGADTQY
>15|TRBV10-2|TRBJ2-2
ASSGTPERAITGELF
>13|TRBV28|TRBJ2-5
ASRTTGTGRETQY
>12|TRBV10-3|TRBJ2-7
AISVGGQFYEQY
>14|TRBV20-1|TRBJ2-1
SAILAGTSSYNEQF
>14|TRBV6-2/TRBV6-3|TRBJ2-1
ASSSGLAGGYNEQF
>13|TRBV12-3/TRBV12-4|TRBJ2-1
ASSPRASGDNEQF
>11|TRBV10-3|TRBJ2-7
AIRQGASYEQY
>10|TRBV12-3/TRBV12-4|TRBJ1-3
ASSLVRNTIY
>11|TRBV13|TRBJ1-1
ASSLVRNTEAF
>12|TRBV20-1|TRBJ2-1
SARLAGASNEQF
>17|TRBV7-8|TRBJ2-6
ASSSDSWKLDSGANVLT